What follows are 23 T cell receptor beta chains derived from one specimen sequenced in a study of blood T cell repertoires in COVID-19. The protocol was immunoSEQ multiplex PCR, while the TCRdb copy is restricted to in-frame clones and leaves out a portion. The data show 150,000 to 200,000 clones, 89% seen once. The source material was PBMCs or T cells enriched from blood (not recorded which). Receptor source: a woman younger than 30 who had recovered from COVID-19.

The chain is built from TRBV5-1 and TRBJ1-2; no clear D. V lost 3 bases to trimming and J lost 3 bases, with 15 bases between them. The CDR3 has 15 amino acids. Germline V gene data show CDR1 as SGHRS and CDR2 as YFSETQ. The CDR3 sequence is CASSSETRRHYGYTF. CDR3 nucleotides: TGCGCCAGCAGCTCGGAAACTAGGAGACACTATGGCTACACCTTC. Full variable domain (outside the CDR3, taken from reference TRBV5-1 and TRBJ1-2): KAGVTQTPRYLIKTRGQQVTLSCSPISGHRSVSWYQQTPGQGLQFLFEYFSETQRNKGNFPGRFSGRQFSNSRSEMNVSTLELGDSALYLCASSSETRRHYGYTFGSGTRLTVV.

V gene TRBV7-3 combines with J gene TRBJ2-2; TRBD2 might be the D (6 bases). Germline V lookup: CDR1 SGHTA, CDR2 FQGTGA. Trimming removed 5 bases at V and 6 bases at J, with 22 bases between. The CDR3 runs to 17 residues. The CDR3 sequence: CASSPKVGGLSAGELFF. The CDR3 DNA sequence: TGTGCCAGCAGCCCAAAGGTGGGGGGACTGTCGGCCGGGGAGCTGTTTTTT.

This chain links TRBV19 with TRBJ1-1, with D possibly matching TRBD1 (6 bases). Per the germline V gene, CDR1 is LNHDA and CDR2 is SQIVND (reference sequence). V lost 6 bases and J 5 bases, leaving 16 bases between the germline ends. The CDR3 is made up of 14 amino acids. CDR3 protein: CASSTRGRLTEAFF. DNA for the CDR3: TGTGCCAGTAGCACCAGGGGCAGGCTAACTGAAGCTTTCTTT. The full variable domain, rest sourced from reference TRBV19 and TRBJ1-1, is DGGITQSPKYLFRKEGQNVTLSCEQNLNHDAMYWYRQDPGQGLRLIYYSQIVNDFQKGDIAEGYSVSREKKESFPLTVTSAQKNPTAFYLCASSTRGRLTEAFFGQGTRLTVV.

This clone showed up just once. The chain links TRBV9 to TRBJ2-3; D ambiguous. Looked up from germline, CDR1 is SGDLS and CDR2 is YYNGEE. This CDR3 has 13 residues. Trimming removed 2 bases at V and 0 bases at J, with 4 bases between. The CDR3 spells CASSVTSTDTQYF. CDR3 sequence (DNA): TGTGCCAGCAGCGTGACTAGCACAGATACGCAGTATTTT.

V is TRBV6-4 and J is TRBJ2-1; 14 positions agree with TRBD2. The V gene's germline CDR1 is MRHNA and CDR2 SNTAGT. The CDR3 consists of 16 residues. V lost 4 bases to trimming and J lost 5 bases; unmatched junction nucleotides: 4. The CDR3 here is CASSAGTSGGDNEQFF. The CDR3, as DNA: TGTGCCAGCAGTGCCGGGACTAGCGGGGGTGACAATGAGCAGTTCTTC.

The gene calls are TRBV5-1 and TRBJ2-5; 7 bases map to TRBD1. The CDR3 contains 15 residues. V lost 8 bases and J lost 5; bases outside the gene matches: 15. Germline V gene data show CDR1 as SGHRS and CDR2 as YFSETQ. The CDR3 sequence is CARREEDRVTETQYF. The CDR3 bases are TGCGCCAGAAGAGAAGAAGACAGGGTGACGGAGACCCAGTACTTC.

This clone was recorded once. The CDR3 nucleotides are TGTGCCAGCAGTGAAAGGCAGGGGACCTACGAGCAGTACTTC. Amino acid sequence: CASSERQGTYEQYF. This rearrangement joins TRBV2 to TRBJ2-7; TRBD1 is a possible D gene (6 bases). The CDR3 has 14 amino acids. Trimming pared 2 bases from V and 2 bases from J, leaving 10 bases between. Germline V gene lookup returns CDR1 SNHLY and CDR2 FYNNEI. Drawing the rest from reference TRBV2 and TRBJ2-7, the complete variable domain is EPEVTQTPSHQVTQMGQEVILRCVPISNHLYFYWYRQILGQKVEFLVSFYNNEISEKSEIFDDQFSVERPDGSNFTLKIRSTKLEDSAMYFCASSERQGTYEQYFGPGTRLTVT.

The chain recombines TRBV29-1 with TRBJ2-3; 9 bases fit TRBD1. This CDR3 has 16 residues. V lost 2 bases, J lost 3 bases, and 9 bases stayed unmatched. CDR1 is SQVTM, CDR2 ANQGSEA, per germline. CDR3 protein: CSVESSPGQGTDTQYF. The CDR3 DNA follows: TGCAGCGTTGAATCCTCTCCGGGACAGGGAACAGATACGCAGTATTTT.

This clone has more than one count but fewer than ten. The gene calls are TRBV29-1 and TRBJ2-1; possible D gene TRBD1, 7 bases. This CDR3 spans 14 amino acids. In germline, CDR1 is SQVTM, CDR2 ANQGSEA. The V and J ends lost 7 bases and 2 bases respectively, with 15 bases between them. The CDR3 region has the DNA TGCAGCGGGACAGGAGGACTACCCTACAATGAGCAGTTCTTC. Translating it yields CSGTGGLPYNEQFF.

The chain is built from TRBV11-3 and TRBJ2-2; 7 bases align to TRBD2. Germline lookup yields CDR1 SGHNT and CDR2 YENEEA. Unmatched junction bases numbered 5, after V lost 2 bases and J lost 5 bases. The CDR3 extends over 15 amino acids. CDR3 in DNA: TGTGCCAGCAGCTTACGCGGGAGTGGAACCGGGGAGCTGTTTTTT. Protein sequence: CASSLRGSGTGELFF.

The chain links TRBV5-5 to TRBJ2-7, with a possible D match to TRBD1 (6 bases). This CDR3 spans 14 amino acids. CDR1 is SGHKS, CDR2 YYEKEE, per germline (reference sequence). The ends were cut back, 0 bases at V and 3 bases at J, with 10 bases in the middle. CDR3: CASSLGQEYYEQYF. CDR3 nucleotide sequence: TGTGCCAGCAGCTTGGGACAGGAGTACTACGAGCAGTACTTC.

The chain joins TRBV19 to TRBJ1-5; possible D gene TRBD1, 5 bases. CDR3 length: 16 amino acids. Germline values: CDR1 LNHDA, CDR2 SQIVND (reference sequence). The V gene lost 5 bases and the J gene lost 4 bases, with 18 bases spanning the gap. CDR3 nucleotides: TGTGCCAGTAGTCCCCCGCGAGTGACAGCTAATCAGCCCCAGCATTTT. Its protein is CASSPPRVTANQPQHF.

V gene TRBV7-6 combines with J gene TRBJ2-5, with D maybe TRBD2 (6 bases). V gave up 5 bases and J gave up 2 bases, with 18 bases separating them. Germline V lookup: CDR1 SGHVS, CDR2 FNYEAQ. The CDR3 extends over 16 amino acids. The CDR3 DNA sequence: TGTGCCAGCAGCCCGTGGGGAGGAGGGATACAAGAGACCCAGTACTTC. It encodes CASSPWGGGIQETQYF.

V is TRBV5-1 and J is TRBJ1-2, with D possibly matching TRBD1 (5 bases). In germline, CDR1 is SGHRS, CDR2 YFSETQ. V dropped 7 bases and J dropped 10 bases, with 23 bases sitting between them. This CDR3 comprises 14 residues. CDR3 bases: TGCGCCAGCTCGAGGGAGGGACGCGCTGGGACCTACACCTTC. Protein: CASSREGRAGTYTF.

The CDR3 reads CASRRDNSAYEQYF. The CDR3 coding sequence is TGCGCCAGCAGACGGGACAACTCTGCCTACGAGCAGTACTTC. The chain links TRBV5-1 to TRBJ2-7; possibly TRBD1 for D (6 bases). The CDR3 contains 14 residues. The V gene's germline CDR1 is SGHRS and CDR2 YFSETQ. The germline V and J ends were trimmed by 5 bases and 2 bases, with 14 bases remaining between them.

The V and J genes are TRBV28 and TRBJ1-4; TRBD1 aligns across 8 bases. This CDR3 is built from 14 residues. V lost 10 bases to trimming and J lost 2 bases; unmatched junction nucleotides: 6. Germline assignment: CDR1 MDHEN and CDR2 SYDVKM. The CDR3 loop reads CAISQGATNEKLFF. CDR3 DNA sequence: TGTGCCATTTCGCAGGGGGCGACTAATGAAAAACTGTTTTTT.

This clone turned up a few times. The chain recombines TRBV5-4 with TRBJ2-2, with 8 nucleotides matching TRBD1. There are 18 residues in the CDR3. Germline values: CDR1 SGHNT, CDR2 YYREEE (reference sequence). Losses at the gene ends were 3 bases for V and 5 bases for J; bases not matched to a gene: 15. CDR3 amino acids: CASSSPQTGAKATGELFF. In DNA form, the CDR3 reads TGTGCCAGCAGCTCTCCGCAGACAGGGGCAAAAGCGACCGGGGAGCTGTTTTTT. Variable domain in full (rest from reference TRBV5-4 and TRBJ2-2): ETGVTQSPTHLIKTRGQQVTLRCSSQSGHNTVSWYQQALGQGPQFIFQYYREEENGRGNFPPRFSGLQFPNYSSELNVNALELDDSALYLCASSSPQTGAKATGELFFGEGSRLTVL.

This clone was seen only once. This chain links TRBV6-5 with TRBJ1-4, with TRBD1 matching over 9 bases. The CDR3 loop spans 14 amino acids. V lost 5 bases to trimming and J lost 7 bases; unmatched junction nucleotides: 5. Per the germline V gene, CDR1 is MNHEY and CDR2 is SVGAGI. Here the CDR3 reads CASSRGQGAEKLFF. CDR3 sequence (DNA): TGTGCCAGCAGTCGGGGACAGGGAGCTGAAAAACTGTTTTTT.

V gene TRBV5-1 combines with J gene TRBJ2-1; 11 nucleotides match TRBD2. The CDR3 is 15 amino acids. The germline V gene encodes CDR1 SGHRS and CDR2 YFSETQ. With V trimmed by 1 base and J by 8 bases, 5 bases remained unmatched. CDR3 coding DNA: TGCGCCAGCAGCTTGCCTAGCGGGAGGATCGATGAGCAGTTCTTC. This codes for CASSLPSGRIDEQFF.

A note on this clone: The same CDR3 arises from other DNA sequences in this sample as well. The chain is built from TRBV28 and TRBJ1-2, with 9 bases identical to TRBD1. Trimming removed 1 base from V and 2 bases from J; junction bases left unmatched: 2. CDR3 size: 15 residues. Looked up from germline, CDR1 is MDHEN and CDR2 is SYDVKM. CDR3 in DNA: TGTGCCAGCAGTTTATCCGGGACAGGGAACTATGGCTACACCTTC. Translation: CASSLSGTGNYGYTF.

This clone has only one observation. The J gene is TRBJ1-1, the V gene TRBV30; weak D call: TRBD1 (5 bases). The CDR3 has 14 amino acids. The V end was cut by 0 bases, the J end by 4 bases, with 12 bases between. Germline-derived CDR1 and CDR2 are GTSNPN and SVGIG (reference sequence). The CDR3 region has the DNA TGTGCCTGGAGTGTCGGGGGGATTGGCACTGAAGCTTTCTTT. Its protein product is CAWSVGGIGTEAFF.

The genes are TRBV13 and TRBJ2-1; 9 bases are a match to TRBD2. From germline, CDR1 is PRHDT and CDR2 FYEKMQ (reference sequence). The CDR3 has 19 residues. The J segment lost 6 bases and the V segment lost 3 bases, leaving 18 bases of the junction unmatched. The CDR3 region has the DNA TGTGCCAGCAGCTTGGGCTTTTTCGGCGGGAGGGCCGAGGGCAATGAGCAGTTCTTC. It yields the protein CASSLGFFGGRAEGNEQFF. Looking up the rest from reference TRBV13 and TRBJ2-1 gives the full variable domain: AAGVIQSPRHLIKEKRETATLKCYPIPRHDTVYWYQQGPGQDPQFLISFYEKMQSDKGSIPDRFSAQQFSDYHSELNMSSLELGDSALYFCASSLGFFGGRAEGNEQFFGPGTRLTVL.

The gene calls are TRBV5-4 and TRBJ2-2; unclear D gene. The CDR3 loop spans 15 amino acids. The germline V gene encodes CDR1 SGHNT and CDR2 YYREEE (reference sequence). V was cut by 0 bases and J by 7 bases, with 13 bases left in between. CDR3 in amino acids: CASSLGSILNGELFF. CDR3 coding DNA: TGTGCCAGCAGCTTGGGAAGCATACTAAACGGGGAGCTGTTTTTT.